Sequencing of this TCR beta chain was carried out in a study of OX40 agonist ivuxolimab in advanced cancers. Study-wide context: With ivuxolimab, an agonistic anti-OX40 (CD134) antibody, patients were treated. Notes on the study in general: Clonal expansion from baseline to week 6 occurred in both CD4+ and CD8+ T cells.

The CDR3 extends over 16 amino acids. With 2 bases clipped from V and 0 bases from J, the junction kept 6 bases outside the gene matches. Germline V gives CDR1 SEHNR, CDR2 FQNEAQ (reference sequence). Worth noting for this clone: Its antigen is undetermined.

The table came from immunoSEQ multiplex PCR; TCRdb's copy has only in-frame clones and leaves some out. The data show around 3,700 clones, with roughly four fifths seen just once and approximately 41% held by the top ten. The chain carries TRBV7-9 and TRBJ2-7, with 8 bases lining up with TRBD1. This receptor was obtained from an adult with an advanced solid tumor such as melanoma, head and neck, liver or kidney cancer. Sequencing was performed on CD4+ or CD8+ T cells sorted from blood, taken in a trial of the OX40 agonist ivuxolimab. The CDR3 nucleotides are TGTGCCAGCAGCTTACGGGGCGGACAGGGCTCCTACGAGCAGTACTTC. Its translation is CASSLRGGQGSYEQYF.